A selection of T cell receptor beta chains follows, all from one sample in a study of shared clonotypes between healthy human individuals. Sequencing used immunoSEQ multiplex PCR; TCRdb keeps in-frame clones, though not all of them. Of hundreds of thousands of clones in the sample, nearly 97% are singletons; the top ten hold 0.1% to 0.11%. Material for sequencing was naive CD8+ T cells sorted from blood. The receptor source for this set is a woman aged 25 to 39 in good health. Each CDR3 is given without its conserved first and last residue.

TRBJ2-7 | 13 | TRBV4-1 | ASSHRAANGYEQY
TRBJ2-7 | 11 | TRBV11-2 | ASSLASSYEQY
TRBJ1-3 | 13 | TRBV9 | ASSVDGQGGNTIY
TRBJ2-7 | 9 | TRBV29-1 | SVVDPYEQY
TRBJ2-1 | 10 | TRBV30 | AWNSNDNEQF
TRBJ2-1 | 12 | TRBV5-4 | ASSGSMGSGEQF
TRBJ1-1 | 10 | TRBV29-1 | SVEGTGYATF
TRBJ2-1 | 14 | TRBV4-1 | ASSPGPAKAPNEQF
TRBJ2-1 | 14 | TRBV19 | ASSAGLRSSYNEQF
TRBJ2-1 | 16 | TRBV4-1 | ASSQGLAGISSYNEQF
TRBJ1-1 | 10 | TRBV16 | ASSQMDREAF
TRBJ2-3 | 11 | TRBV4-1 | ASSKVPTDTQY
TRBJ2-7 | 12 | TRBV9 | ASSSQPDSYEQY
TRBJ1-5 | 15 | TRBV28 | ASSYGTGIYSNQPQH
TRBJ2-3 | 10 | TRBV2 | ASSEGRDTQY
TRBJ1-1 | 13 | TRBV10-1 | ASSESRTANTEAF
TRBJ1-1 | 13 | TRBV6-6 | ASRSRDGQNTEAF
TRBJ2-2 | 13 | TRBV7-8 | ASQQERGQTGELF
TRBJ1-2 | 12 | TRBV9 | ASRNRGANYGYT
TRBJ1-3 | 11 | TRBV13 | ASSQDLGYTIY
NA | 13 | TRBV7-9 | ASSSGWQGRNEQY
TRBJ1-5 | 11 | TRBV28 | ASSLSGAQPQH
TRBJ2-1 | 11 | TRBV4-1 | ASSRISGNEQF
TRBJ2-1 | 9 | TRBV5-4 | ASSLVSEQF
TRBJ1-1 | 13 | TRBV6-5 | ASSYSTAGGTEAF
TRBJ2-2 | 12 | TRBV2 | ASSESGSTGELF